This TCR beta chain is drawn from a study of cytomegalovirus exposure and HLA in healthy donors. Study outcomes and limitations: An analysis was carried out at a later point. It showed that HLA-associated TCR beta chains were more clonally expanded than equally common non-associated chains. It was 150 to 200 TCR beta chains that were listed as cytomegalovirus-associated. With further analysis later on, most CMV-associated TCR beta chains appeared HLA-restricted. The productive fraction for most TCR beta V segments was about 87% or about 30% in an earlier analysis.

The CDR3 runs to 15 residues. Per the germline V gene, CDR1 is SEHNR and CDR2 is FQNEAQ (reference sequence). Trimming cost V 0 bases and J 5 bases, with 10 bases left between them. PCR used 60 Vbeta primers and 13 Jbeta primers. Some clones are missing from TCRdb's copy, which holds only in-frame ones; the method was immunoSEQ multiplex PCR. The repertoire holds more than 150,000 clones, around 83% seen once, with around 1.7% in the top ten. Remarks on this clone: Its antigen remains unknown.

This clonotype was obtained from a man aged 45 to 65 in good health and CMV-seronegative. The chain recombines TRBV7-9 with TRBJ2-2; D is undetermined. Sequenced input: PBMCs. CDR3 sequence: CASSLAFKETGELFF. Here the CDR3 DNA reads TGTGCCAGCAGCTTAGCTTTTAAAGAGACCGGGGAGCTGTTTTTT.